This T cell receptor (beta chain) was retrieved from a study of control samples from healthy donors and cancer patients. This CDR3 has 16 amino acids. V was clipped by 0 bases and J by 5 bases; unmatched bases: 7. The V gene's germline CDR1 is SGHKS and CDR2 YYEKEE (reference sequence). Here immunoSEQ multiplex PCR was the method, and the copy in TCRdb shows in-frame clones only, minus some. The table includes about 150,000 clones, just under 95% detected once. The sequence was collected from a woman aged 35 to 49 in good health. The gene calls are TRBV5-5 and TRBJ1-1; 10 nucleotides agree with TRBD1. Input material: blood. CDR3 sequence: CASSLGQGAPGTEAFF. The CDR3 DNA is TGTGCCAGCAGCTTGGGACAGGGGGCGCCGGGAACTGAAGCTTTCTTT.